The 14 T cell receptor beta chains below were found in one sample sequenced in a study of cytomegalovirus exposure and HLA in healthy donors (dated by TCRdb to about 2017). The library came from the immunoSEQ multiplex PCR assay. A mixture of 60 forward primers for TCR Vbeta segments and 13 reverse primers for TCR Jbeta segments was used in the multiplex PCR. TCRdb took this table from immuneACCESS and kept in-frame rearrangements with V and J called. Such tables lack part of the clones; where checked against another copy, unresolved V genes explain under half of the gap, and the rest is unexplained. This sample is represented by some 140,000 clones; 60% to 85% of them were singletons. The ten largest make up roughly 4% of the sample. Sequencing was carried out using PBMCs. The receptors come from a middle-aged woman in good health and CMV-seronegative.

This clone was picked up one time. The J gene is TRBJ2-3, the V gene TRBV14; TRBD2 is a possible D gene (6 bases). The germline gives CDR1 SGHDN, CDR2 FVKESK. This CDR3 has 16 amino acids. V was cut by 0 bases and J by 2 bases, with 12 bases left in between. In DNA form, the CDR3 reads TGTGCCAGCAGCCAAGATCTCCTAGCGATCACAGATACGCAGTATTTT. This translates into CASSQDLLAITDTQYF.

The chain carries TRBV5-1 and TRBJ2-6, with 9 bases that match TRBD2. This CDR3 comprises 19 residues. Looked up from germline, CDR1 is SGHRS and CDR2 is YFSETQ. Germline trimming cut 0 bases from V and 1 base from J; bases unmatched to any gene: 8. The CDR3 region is CASSLGGGGRISGANVLTF. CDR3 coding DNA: TGCGCCAGCAGCTTGGGCGGGGGGGGCAGGATTTCTGGGGCCAACGTCCTGACTTTC.

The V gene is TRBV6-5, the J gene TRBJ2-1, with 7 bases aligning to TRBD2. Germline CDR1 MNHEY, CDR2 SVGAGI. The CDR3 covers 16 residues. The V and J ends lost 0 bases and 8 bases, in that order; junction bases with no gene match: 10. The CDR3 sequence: CASSYSNLAVWDEQFF. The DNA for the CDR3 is TGTGCCAGCAGTTACTCGAATCTAGCGGTTTGGGATGAGCAGTTCTTC.

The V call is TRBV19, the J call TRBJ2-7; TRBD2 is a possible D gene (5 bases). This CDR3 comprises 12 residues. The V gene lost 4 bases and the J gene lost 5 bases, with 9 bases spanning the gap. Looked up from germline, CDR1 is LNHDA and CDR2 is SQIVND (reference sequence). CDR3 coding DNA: TGTGCCAGTAGTAGTGCTAGCAACGAGCAGTACTTC. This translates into CASSSASNEQYF.

The CDR3 loop is CASRTSGGARSYNEQFF. In DNA form, the CDR3 reads TGTGCCAGCCGGACTAGCGGGGGGGCCAGGTCCTACAATGAGCAGTTCTTC. The rearrangement joins TRBV28 to TRBJ2-1; 15 positions match TRBD2. The V gene end was trimmed by 8 bases and the J gene end by 1 base; junction bases not matched to a gene: 6. CDR3 length equals 17 residues. Germline CDR1 and CDR2: MDHEN and SYDVKM.

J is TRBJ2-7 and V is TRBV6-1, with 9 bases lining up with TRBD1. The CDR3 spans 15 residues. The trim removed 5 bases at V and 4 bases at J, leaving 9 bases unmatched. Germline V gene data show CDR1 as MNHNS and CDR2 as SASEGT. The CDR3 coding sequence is TGTGCCAGCAGTCAAACCGGGACAGGGAAGTACGAGCAGTACTTC. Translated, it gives CASSQTGTGKYEQYF.

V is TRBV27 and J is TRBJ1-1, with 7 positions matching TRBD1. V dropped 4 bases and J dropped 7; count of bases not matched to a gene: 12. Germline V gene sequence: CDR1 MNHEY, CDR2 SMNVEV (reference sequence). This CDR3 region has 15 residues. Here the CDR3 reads CASSWLGTAKFEAFF. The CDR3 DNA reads TGTGCCAGCAGTTGGCTGGGGACAGCCAAATTTGAAGCTTTCTTT.

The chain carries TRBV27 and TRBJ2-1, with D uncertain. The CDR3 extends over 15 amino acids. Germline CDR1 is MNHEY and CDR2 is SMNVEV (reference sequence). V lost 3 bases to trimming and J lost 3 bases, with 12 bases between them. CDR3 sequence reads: CASSFRDSLYNEQFF. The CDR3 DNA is TGTGCCAGCAGTTTTCGAGACTCACTCTACAATGAGCAGTTCTTC.

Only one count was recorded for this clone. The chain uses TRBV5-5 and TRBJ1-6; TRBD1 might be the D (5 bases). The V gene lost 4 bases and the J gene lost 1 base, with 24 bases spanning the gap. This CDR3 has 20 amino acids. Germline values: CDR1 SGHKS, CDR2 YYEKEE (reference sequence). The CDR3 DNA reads TGTGCCAGCAGCACGATTTCCAGGGCCACCCGCACATCCTATAATTCACCCCTCCACTTT. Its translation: CASSTISRATRTSYNSPLHF.

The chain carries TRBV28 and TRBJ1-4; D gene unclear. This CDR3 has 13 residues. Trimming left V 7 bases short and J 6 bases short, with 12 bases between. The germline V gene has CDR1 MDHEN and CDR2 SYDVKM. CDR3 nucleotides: TGTGCCAGCACTCCCCTCGGGGATGAAAAACTGTTTTTT. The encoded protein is CASTPLGDEKLFF.

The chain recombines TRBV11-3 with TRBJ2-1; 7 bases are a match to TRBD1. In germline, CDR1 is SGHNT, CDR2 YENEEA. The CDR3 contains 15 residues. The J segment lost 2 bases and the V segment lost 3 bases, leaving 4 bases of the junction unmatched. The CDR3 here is CASSFQRGPYNEQFF. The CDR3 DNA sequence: TGTGCCAGCAGCTTTCAGAGGGGGCCCTACAATGAGCAGTTCTTC.

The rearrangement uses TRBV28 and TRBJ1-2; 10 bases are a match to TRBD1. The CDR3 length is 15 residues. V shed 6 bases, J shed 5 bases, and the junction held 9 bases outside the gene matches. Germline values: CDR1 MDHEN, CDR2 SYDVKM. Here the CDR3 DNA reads TGTGCCAGCAGCCCCCAGGACAGGGGGATTTATGGCTACACCTTC. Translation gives CASSPQDRGIYGYTF.

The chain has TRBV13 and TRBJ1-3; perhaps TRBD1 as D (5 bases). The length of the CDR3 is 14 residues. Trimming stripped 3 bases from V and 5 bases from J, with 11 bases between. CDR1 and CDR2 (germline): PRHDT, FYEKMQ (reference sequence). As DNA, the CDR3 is TGTGCCAGCAGCTTTGGGGGGATCAGAAACACCATATATTTT. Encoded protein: CASSFGGIRNTIYF.

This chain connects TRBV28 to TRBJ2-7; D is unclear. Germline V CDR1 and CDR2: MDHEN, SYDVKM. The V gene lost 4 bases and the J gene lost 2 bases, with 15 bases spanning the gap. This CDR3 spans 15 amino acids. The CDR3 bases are TGTGCCAGCAGTTCCTCGGCGGCGGCTACCTACGAGCAGTACTTC. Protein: CASSSSAAATYEQYF.